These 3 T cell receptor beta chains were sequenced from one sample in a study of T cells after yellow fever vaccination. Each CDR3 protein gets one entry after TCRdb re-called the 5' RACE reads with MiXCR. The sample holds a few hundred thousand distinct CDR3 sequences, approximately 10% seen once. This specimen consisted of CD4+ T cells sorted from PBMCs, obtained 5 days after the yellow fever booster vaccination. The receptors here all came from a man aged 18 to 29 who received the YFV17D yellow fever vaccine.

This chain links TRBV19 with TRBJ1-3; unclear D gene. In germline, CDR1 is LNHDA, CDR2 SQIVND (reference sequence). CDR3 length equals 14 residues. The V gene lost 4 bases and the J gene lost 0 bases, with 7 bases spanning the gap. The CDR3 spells CASSTRHSGNTIYF. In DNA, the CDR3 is TGTGCCAGTAGTACCCGCCACTCTGGAAACACCATATATTTT. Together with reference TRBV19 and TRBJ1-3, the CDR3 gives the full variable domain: DGGITQSPKYLFRKEGQNVTLSCEQNLNHDAMYWYRQDPGQGLRLIYYSQIVNDFQKGDIAEGYSVSREKKESFPLTVTSAQKNPTAFYLCASSTRHSGNTIYFGEGSWLTVV.

CDR3 protein: CSAGGPETQYF. DNA for the CDR3: TGCAGCGCCGGGGGCCCAGAGACCCAGTACTTC. The gene calls are TRBV29-1 and TRBJ2-5; D is tentatively TRBD1 or TRBD2 (6 bases each). The V gene's germline CDR1 is SQVTM and CDR2 ANQGSEA. V lost 7 bases, J lost 4 bases, and 10 bases lay in between. This CDR3 is built from 11 residues.

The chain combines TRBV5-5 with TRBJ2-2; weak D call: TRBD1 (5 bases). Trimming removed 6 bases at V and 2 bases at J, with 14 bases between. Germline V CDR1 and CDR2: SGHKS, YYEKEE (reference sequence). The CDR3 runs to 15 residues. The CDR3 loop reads CASTAGHLNTGELFF. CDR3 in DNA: TGTGCCAGCACCGCCGGACATCTCAACACCGGGGAGCTGTTTTTT.